The 32 T cell receptor beta chains below all came from one sample that was sequenced in a study of T cell repertoires in cytomegalovirus infection. Antigen specificity for these receptors is unknown. TCRdb reprocessed the reads via MiXCR and lists one record per CDR3 protein. The repertoire has 450,000 to 550,000 distinct CDR3 sequences, under 45% of them found once; the top ten carry about 41%. Sequenced here: cultured PBMCs, sampled from culture after CMV antigen stimulation. These receptor sequences come from a human donor in good health (CMV status not recorded). Some clones in this sample may be carry-over from other donors' samples.

This clonotype has more than one count but fewer than ten. This rearrangement joins TRBV7-8 to TRBJ1-2; perhaps TRBD1 as D (6 bases). Germline V gene data show CDR1 as SGHVS and CDR2 as FQNEAQ. Trimming pared 2 bases from V and 7 bases from J, leaving 20 bases between. The CDR3 covers 16 residues. This CDR3 reads CASSLLSTGSSRGYTF. CDR3 DNA sequence: TGTGCCAGCAGCTTACTCTCGACAGGCTCCAGTCGTGGCTACACCTTC. Full variable domain (outside the CDR3, taken from reference TRBV7-8 and TRBJ1-2): GAGVSQSPRYKVAKRGQDVALRCDPISGHVSLFWYQQALGQGPEFLTYFQNEAQLDKSGLPSDRFFAERPEGSVSTLKIQRTQQEDSAVYLCASSLLSTGSSRGYTFGSGTRLTVV.

This clonotype was detected only a few times. This sequence joins TRBV7-2 and TRBJ2-1, with 7 bases lining up with TRBD2. Looked up from germline, CDR1 is SGHTA and CDR2 is FQGNSA. The CDR3 runs 15 residues. Trimming took 3 bases from V and 6 from J; bases not matched to a gene: 8. CDR3 protein: CASSFHGGGGNEQFF. The CDR3 nucleotides are TGTGCCAGCAGCTTTCATGGTGGGGGGGGCAATGAGCAGTTCTTC.

The V and J genes are TRBV7-9 and TRBJ2-5; D could derive from TRBD1 or TRBD2 (5 bases each). The germline gives CDR1 SEHNR, CDR2 FQNEAQ (reference sequence). The V gene lost 2 bases and the J gene lost 0 bases, with 7 bases spanning the gap. The CDR3 consists of 14 residues. The CDR3 DNA reads as TGTGCCAGCAGCTTATCGGGACACCAAGAGACCCAGTACTTC. Translated, it gives CASSLSGHQETQYF.

V gene TRBV12-3 or TRBV12-4 combines with J gene TRBJ2-1; the D gene could be TRBD1 or TRBD2 (5 bases each). Between the trimmed V and J ends, which lost 6 bases and 2 bases, there was a span of 14 bases. CDR3 size: 15 residues. This CDR3 reads CASSTLGTAYNEQFF. The DNA of the CDR3 is TGTGCCAGCAGCACCCTGGGGACCGCCTACAATGAGCAGTTCTTC.

This clonotype occurred once. The genes are TRBV15 and TRBJ1-1; the D is unclear. The CDR3 totals 12 residues. CDR1 LNHNV and CDR2 YYDKDF come from the germline V gene (reference sequence). V was shortened by 4 bases and J by 2 bases, with 5 bases between the two germline ends. In DNA, the CDR3 is TGTGCCACCAGCAAGGGAAACACTGAAGCTTTCTTT. Translation gives CATSKGNTEAFF.

The rearrangement links TRBV7-9 to TRBJ1-5; D ambiguous. This CDR3 contains 14 residues. The germline V gene has CDR1 SEHNR and CDR2 FQNEAQ (reference sequence). V was cut by 0 bases and J by 5 bases, with 8 bases left in between. CDR3 sequence (DNA): TGTGCCAGCAGCTTAGCCGGGGTGTATCAGCCCCAGCATTTT. Encoded protein: CASSLAGVYQPQHF.

The gene calls are TRBV12-3 or TRBV12-4 and TRBJ1-5; no definite D call. The CDR3 totals 11 residues. V was shortened by 4 bases and J by 10 bases, with 8 bases between the two germline ends. CDR3 DNA sequence: TGTGCCAGCAGTTCGGGTGGTCCCCAGCATTTT. It codes for CASSSGGPQHF.

The CDR3 DNA reads TGTGCCAGTAGTATGGCAGCATATAGCAATCAGCCCCAGCATTTT. As protein: CASSMAAYSNQPQHF. This chain connects TRBV19 to TRBJ1-5; D remains unclear. V was cut by 3 bases and J by 0 bases, with 9 bases left in between. This CDR3 is built from 15 residues. Per germline, CDR1 LNHDA and CDR2 SQIVND (reference sequence).

This rearrangement joins TRBV4-1 to TRBJ2-3; 14 bases are shared with TRBD2. The CDR3 has 17 residues. The V gene end was trimmed by 4 bases and the J gene end by 12 bases; junction bases not matched to a gene: 15. Germline CDR1 and CDR2: MGHRA and YSYEKL. The DNA of the CDR3 is TGCGCCAGCAGCCCAACCGGACTAGCGGGGGGAGGCGTTCTCCAGTATTTT. Translated: CASSPTGLAGGGVLQYF.

V gene TRBV19 combines with J gene TRBJ2-3; no definite D call. V was pared by 3 bases and J by 1 base, with 8 bases between. The CDR3 spans 14 residues. Germline CDR1 is LNHDA and CDR2 is SQIVND (reference sequence). CDR3: CASSMPRGTDTQYF. CDR3 DNA sequence: TGTGCCAGTAGTATGCCGAGAGGCACAGATACGCAGTATTTT.

This clonotype was recorded a few times. The chain employs TRBV6-1 and TRBJ1-5; D perhaps matches TRBD1 (5 bases). The CDR3 is 14 residues long. Deletions cut 6 bases from V and 7 bases from J, with 16 bases between. Germline-derived CDR1 and CDR2 are MNHNS and SASEGT. CDR3 bases: TGTGCCAGCAGGGAGGTGGGGGTTTTGCAGCCCCAGCATTTT. Translation gives CASREVGVLQPQHF.

Notes on this clonotype: The junction and the germline gene differ at one end; a read error may be behind it. V usage is TRBV5-3 and J usage is TRBJ2-5; D ambiguous. TRBV5-3 is an ORF, with its function uncertain. The CDR3 covers 15 residues. This chain's CDR3 is CASSSYRRPQETQYF. CDR3 DNA: TGTGCCAGCAGCTCCTACCGCCGCCCCCAAGAGACCCAGTACTTC.

The V and J genes are TRBV6-6 and TRBJ1-2; no definite D call. This CDR3 spans 12 amino acids. V was cut by 7 bases and J by 6 bases, with 12 bases left in between. Germline-derived CDR1 and CDR2 are MNHNY and SVGAGI (reference sequence). CDR3 DNA sequence: TGTGCCAGCACCACGGGAGAGAATGGCTACACCTTC. This encodes CASTTGENGYTF.

Only a few counts were recorded for this clonotype. This CDR3 reads CASSLAGAGTGAYNEQFF. Here the CDR3 DNA reads TGTGCCAGCAGCTTAGCCGGGGCCGGGACAGGGGCCTACAATGAGCAGTTCTTC. This chain connects TRBV7-8 to TRBJ2-1; 10 bases fit TRBD1. Looked up from germline, CDR1 is SGHVS and CDR2 is FQNEAQ. V trimming: 0 bases; J trimming: 2 bases; junction bases outside the gene matches: 7. The CDR3 contains 18 residues.

This clonotype turned up a few times. The chain has TRBV7-2 and TRBJ2-3; weak D call: TRBD2 (6 bases). CDR1 and CDR2 (germline): SGHTA, FQGNSA. V gave up 2 bases and J gave up 3 bases, with 18 bases separating them. This CDR3 has 17 amino acids. CDR3 amino acids: CASSLRGSGWDTDTQYF. The CDR3 DNA reads as TGTGCCAGCAGCTTACGCGGAAGCGGGTGGGATACAGATACGCAGTATTTT.

V gene TRBV7-2 combines with J gene TRBJ2-3; TRBD1 matches 11 bases. This CDR3 region has 16 residues. V shed 3 bases and J 0 bases; nucleotides not matched to a gene: 2. CDR1 SGHTA and CDR2 FQGNSA come from the germline V gene. As DNA, the CDR3 is TGTGCCAGCAGCTTGAGGGACAGGGGGAGCACAGATACGCAGTATTTT. This codes for CASSLRDRGSTDTQYF.

This clonotype was seen a single time. The chain links TRBV11-2 to TRBJ1-3; perhaps TRBD1 as D (6 bases). The CDR3 covers 18 residues. Per the germline V gene, CDR1 is SGHAT and CDR2 is FQNNGV. The V and J ends lost 2 bases and 4 bases respectively, with 21 bases between them. As DNA, the CDR3 is TGTGCCAGCAGCTTACGTACGAGTGAACAGGGCGCCGGAAACACCATATATTTT. This translates into CASSLRTSEQGAGNTIYF.

This clonotype appeared a few times. The chain has TRBV7-2 and TRBJ1-1, with 7 bases lining up with TRBD1. The junction had 8 bases not matched to a gene; V was cut back by 3 bases and J by 10 bases. CDR3 size: 13 residues. Germline V gene lookup returns CDR1 SGHTA and CDR2 FQGNSA. For the CDR3, the DNA is TGTGCCAGCAGCTTCTCCGTTTCAGGGGGAGCTTTCTTT. Amino acids: CASSFSVSGGAFF. Looking up the rest from reference TRBV7-2 and TRBJ1-1 gives the full variable domain: GAGVSQSPSNKVTEKGKDVELRCDPISGHTALYWYRQSLGQGLEFLIYFQGNSAPDKSGLPSDRFSAERTGGSVSTLTIQRTQQEDSAVYLCASSFSVSGGAFFGQGTRLTVV.

This clonotype was seen more than once but under ten times. The CDR3 spells CASSYSPGGEKLFF. For the CDR3, the DNA is TGTGCCAGCAGTTACTCTCCAGGGGGGGAAAAACTGTTTTTT. The chain is built from TRBV6-5 and TRBJ1-4, with 7 bases identical to TRBD1. In germline, CDR1 is MNHEY, CDR2 SVGAGI. There are 14 residues in the CDR3. Trimming at V came to 0 bases and at J to 8 bases, leaving 3 bases not matched to a gene.

This clonotype occurred a few times. J is TRBJ1-6 and V is TRBV6-6; D remains ambiguous. Trimming shortened V by 0 bases and J by 10 bases, and 7 bases separated the two germline ends. The germline gives CDR1 MNHNY, CDR2 SVGAGI (reference sequence). This CDR3 spans 13 amino acids. In DNA form, the CDR3 reads TGTGCCAGCAGTTACTCGGTTAACTCACCCCTCCACTTT. Translating it yields CASSYSVNSPLHF.

This clonotype has ten or more counts. In DNA form, the CDR3 reads TGTGCCAGCAGAACAGGGACTAGCGGGACCTACGAGCAGTACTTC. Translation: CASRTGTSGTYEQYF. The chain joins TRBV7-2 to TRBJ2-7; 13 bases are a match to TRBD2. The CDR3 loop spans 15 amino acids. Germline assignment: CDR1 SGHTA and CDR2 FQGNSA. V was clipped by 6 bases and J by 2 bases; unmatched bases: 4. Using reference TRBV7-2 and TRBJ2-7 for the parts outside the CDR3, the full variable domain is GAGVSQSPSNKVTEKGKDVELRCDPISGHTALYWYRQSLGQGLEFLIYFQGNSAPDKSGLPSDRFSAERTGGSVSTLTIQRTQQEDSAVYLCASRTGTSGTYEQYFGPGTRLTVT.

The rearrangement links TRBV3-1 to TRBJ1-2, with D perhaps TRBD1 (5 bases). CDR3 length: 13 amino acids. V shed 4 bases and J shed 7 bases, with 13 bases lying between them. Germline values: CDR1 LGHDT, CDR2 YNNKEL (reference sequence). The CDR3 region has the DNA TGTGCCAGCAGCCCTACCCGGGGGGGTGGCTACACCTTC. Encoded protein: CASSPTRGGGYTF.

The chain joins TRBV19 to TRBJ1-2; a possible D gene is TRBD1 (6 bases). This CDR3 is built from 14 residues. CDR1 and CDR2 (germline): LNHDA, SQIVND (reference sequence). Between the trimmed V and J ends, which lost 6 bases and 4 bases, there was a span of 15 bases. The CDR3 reads CASRDRRDAYGYTF. In DNA, the CDR3 is TGTGCCAGTAGGGACAGAAGGGATGCCTATGGCTACACCTTC. The entire variable domain, with the rest obtained from reference TRBV19 and TRBJ1-2, is as follows: DGGITQSPKYLFRKEGQNVTLSCEQNLNHDAMYWYRQDPGQGLRLIYYSQIVNDFQKGDIAEGYSVSREKKESFPLTVTSAQKNPTAFYLCASRDRRDAYGYTFGSGTRLTVV.

V gene TRBV19 combines with J gene TRBJ2-2; D gene ambiguous. CDR1 and CDR2 from the germline V gene are LNHDA and SQIVND (reference sequence). V lost 2 bases and J lost 5, with 3 bases in between. The CDR3 contains 12 residues. In nucleotides, the CDR3 is TGTGCCAGTAGTATACTAACCGGGGAGCTGTTTTTT. Encoded protein: CASSILTGELFF.

This clonotype occurred a few times. The V call is TRBV7-2, the J call TRBJ2-7; 11 bases map to TRBD2. The trim removed 5 bases at V and 7 bases at J, leaving 10 bases unmatched. The CDR3 runs to 15 residues. Looked up from germline, CDR1 is SGHTA and CDR2 is FQGNSA. The CDR3 is CASSPTSGRYFEQYF. Written as DNA, the CDR3 is TGTGCCAGCAGCCCCACTAGCGGGAGATACTTTGAGCAGTACTTC.

The chain links TRBV15 to TRBJ1-6; D remains unclear. The CDR3 consists of 18 residues. The V gene's germline CDR1 is LNHNV and CDR2 YYDKDF (reference sequence). V was pared by 0 bases and J by 5 bases, with 17 bases between. Here the CDR3 DNA reads TGTGCCACCAGCAGAGATCTCGCCCGTCTCGTGCATAATTCACCCCTCCACTTT. Translated, it gives CATSRDLARLVHNSPLHF. The entire variable domain, with the rest obtained from reference TRBV15 and TRBJ1-6, is as follows: DAMVIQNPRYQVTQFGKPVTLSCSQTLNHNVMYWYQQKSSQAPKLLFHYYDKDFNNEADTPDNFQSRRPNTSFCFLDIRSPGLGDTAMYLCATSRDLARLVHNSPLHFGNGTRLTVT.

The genes are TRBV7-2 and TRBJ1-6; D not certain. The CDR3 spans 15 residues. The V end lost 3 bases, the J end lost 2 bases, and 8 bases lay between the germline ends. Per the germline V gene, CDR1 is SGHTA and CDR2 is FQGNSA. The CDR3 nucleotides read TGTGCCAGCAGCTTCGGCGGAACCTATAATTCACCCCTCCACTTT. Amino acids: CASSFGGTYNSPLHF.

The gene calls are TRBV27 and TRBJ2-7, with D uncertain. Germline V gene data show CDR1 as MNHEY and CDR2 as SMNVEV (reference sequence). The V end lost 4 bases, the J end lost 0 bases, and 10 bases lay between the germline ends. The CDR3 totals 14 residues. CDR3 sequence: CASSSALGSYEQYF. The CDR3, as DNA: TGTGCCAGCAGTTCAGCACTTGGCTCCTACGAGCAGTACTTC.

The rearrangement uses TRBV7-9 and TRBJ1-1; D is undetermined. Trimming stripped 6 bases from V and 7 bases from J, with 18 bases between. Per the germline V gene, CDR1 is SEHNR and CDR2 is FQNEAQ (reference sequence). The CDR3 has 14 amino acids. CDR3 coding DNA: TGTGCCAGCAGAGTGACCGCCCCCGATAATGAAGCTTTCTTT. Translating gives CASRVTAPDNEAFF.

This chain joins TRBV20-1 and TRBJ2-7, with TRBD2 identical over 9 bases. Germline assignment: CDR1 DFQATT and CDR2 SNEGSKA (reference sequence). V shed 3 bases, J shed 7 bases, and the junction held 7 bases outside the gene matches. The CDR3 totals 13 residues. The CDR3 sequence: CSASTSGSGEQYF. CDR3 coding DNA: TGCAGTGCTAGTACTAGCGGGTCGGGAGAGCAGTACTTC.

This clonotype was found a few times. The chain couples TRBV6-1 to TRBJ1-1; TRBD1 aligns across 8 bases. After removal of 6 bases from V and 6 bases from J, the junction contained 6 bases not matched to a gene. The CDR3 is 13 amino acids. The V gene's germline CDR1 is MNHNS and CDR2 SASEGT. The CDR3 spells CASSQGQGAEAFF. CDR3 DNA: TGTGCCAGCAGCCAAGGACAGGGCGCTGAAGCTTTCTTT.

This clonotype appeared many times. This rearrangement joins TRBV7-2 to TRBJ2-7; TRBD1 agrees at 7 bases. Unmatched junction bases numbered 6, after V lost 5 bases and J lost 2 bases. The CDR3 is made up of 14 amino acids. Germline CDR1 is SGHTA and CDR2 is FQGNSA. CDR3 loop: CASSPHDRAYEQYF. CDR3 nucleotides: TGTGCCAGCAGCCCCCACGACAGGGCCTACGAGCAGTACTTC.